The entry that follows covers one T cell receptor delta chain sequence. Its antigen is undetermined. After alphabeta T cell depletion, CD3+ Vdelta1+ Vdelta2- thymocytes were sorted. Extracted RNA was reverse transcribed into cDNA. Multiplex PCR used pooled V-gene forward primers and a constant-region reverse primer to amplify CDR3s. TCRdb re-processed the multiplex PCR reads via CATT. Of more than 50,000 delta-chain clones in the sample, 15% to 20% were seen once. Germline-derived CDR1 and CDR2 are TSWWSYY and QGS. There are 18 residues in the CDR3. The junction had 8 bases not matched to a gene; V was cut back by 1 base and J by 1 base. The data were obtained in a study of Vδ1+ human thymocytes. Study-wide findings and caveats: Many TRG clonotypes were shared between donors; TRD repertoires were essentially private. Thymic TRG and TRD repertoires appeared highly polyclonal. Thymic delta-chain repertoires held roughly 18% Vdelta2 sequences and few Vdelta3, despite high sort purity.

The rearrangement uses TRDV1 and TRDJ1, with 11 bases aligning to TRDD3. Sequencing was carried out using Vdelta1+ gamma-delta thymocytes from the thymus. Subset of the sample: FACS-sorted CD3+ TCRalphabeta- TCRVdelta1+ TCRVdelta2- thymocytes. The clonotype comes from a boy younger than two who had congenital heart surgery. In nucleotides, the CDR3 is TGTGCTCTTGGGGAACGGAAACTGGGGGATAGATCCACCGATAAACTCATCTTT. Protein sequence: CALGERKLGDRSTDKLIF.